A single sample is the source of the 8 T cell receptor beta chains below, sequenced in a study of blood T cell repertoires in COVID-19 (dated by TCRdb to 2020 to 2022). Libraries were made using the immunoSEQ multiplex PCR assay. The source is immuneACCESS, and TCRdb retained only in-frame sequences with V and J called. Part of the clones is not carried over; for the studies checked, unresolved V genes explain less than half of this, and the remainder is unexplained. The sample has tens of thousands of clones on record, roughly 90% of them singletons. In total, the top ten clones hold less than 3.5% of the sample. The specimen sequenced was peripheral blood. The receptors derive from a man in his fifties or sixties with COVID-19, enrolled during active disease.

This clone is deemed medium-sized. The chain uses TRBV4-1 and TRBJ2-7; a weak D match, TRBD2 (6 bases). Germline V gene sequence: CDR1 MGHRA, CDR2 YSYEKL. The V and J ends lost 3 bases and 7 bases respectively, with 19 bases between them. The CDR3 contains 15 residues. The DNA of the CDR3 is TGCGCCAGCAGCCAGGCGGGGCTACGGCAGGGAGAGCAGTACTTC. It translates to CASSQAGLRQGEQYF.

This clone was counted between two and nine times. This chain joins TRBV7-2 and TRBJ1-6; 8 positions agree with TRBD1. Germline assignment: CDR1 SGHTA and CDR2 FQGNSA. With V trimmed by 1 base and J by 8 bases, 7 bases remained unmatched. This CDR3 contains 16 residues. The CDR3 spells CASSLEVQGGYSPLHF. The CDR3 region has the DNA TGTGCCAGCAGCTTAGAGGTACAGGGGGGTTATTCACCCCTCCACTTT.

The rearrangement uses TRBV11-1 and TRBJ2-1; 8 bases align to TRBD2. V lost 3 bases to trimming and J lost 6 bases; unmatched junction nucleotides: 1. The CDR3 totals 13 residues. The germline CDR1 and CDR2 sequences are SGHAT and FQDESV (reference sequence). Written as DNA, the CDR3 is TGTGCCAGCAGCTTTAGCGGGGCCAATGAGCAGTTCTTC. Translating it yields CASSFSGANEQFF.

In regard to this clone: This is likely a read error, given that the CDR3 carries no conserved phenylalanine or tryptophan at its end. No DNA is shown, since the ends of the CDR3 on it are uncertain; the CDR3 is the one TCRdb lists. J is TRBJ1-4 and V is TRBV7-2. With termini counted, the CDR3 has 11 amino acids. Germline loops: CDR1 SGHTA, CDR2 FQGNSA. The CDR3 loop reads CASSLKMGGVR.

This chain links TRBV7-9 with TRBJ1-3; D is undetermined. V dropped 2 bases and J dropped 0 bases, with 8 bases sitting between them. Looked up from germline, CDR1 is SEHNR and CDR2 is FQNEAQ (reference sequence). The CDR3 totals 15 residues. The CDR3 sequence is CASSLTEFSGNTIYF. In nucleotides, the CDR3 is TGTGCCAGCAGCTTAACGGAGTTCTCTGGAAACACCATATATTTT.

This clone showed up just once. The chain combines TRBV5-1 with TRBJ2-4, with D tentatively TRBD1 (7 bases). Trimming left V 4 bases short and J 6 bases short, with 17 bases between. The germline V gene has CDR1 SGHRS and CDR2 YFSETQ. The CDR3 loop spans 15 amino acids. Here the CDR3 reads CASSLAGQTSNIQYF. The CDR3 DNA reads as TGCGCCAGCAGCCTTGCGGGACAGACTTCAAACATTCAGTACTTC.

V gene TRBV19 combines with J gene TRBJ1-6; 8 bases align to TRBD1. The V and J ends lost 5 bases and 7 bases, in that order; junction bases with no gene match: 7. Germline lookup yields CDR1 LNHDA and CDR2 SQIVND (reference sequence). The CDR3 totals 15 residues. The CDR3 region is CASSPGQGGNSPLHF. The CDR3 coding sequence is TGTGCCAGTAGTCCAGGACAGGGCGGGAATTCACCCCTCCACTTT.

The chain recombines TRBV11-3 with TRBJ1-1, with unresolved D. CDR1 and CDR2 from the germline V gene are SGHNT and YENEEA. Trimming took off 5 bases at V and 0 bases at J, with 22 bases between the two ends. This CDR3 is built from 18 residues. The CDR3 here is CASSKKNSERHLNTEAFF. The CDR3 coding sequence is TGTGCCAGCAGCAAAAAGAATAGCGAGCGGCACTTGAACACTGAAGCTTTCTTT.